This TCR beta chain was obtained from a study of blood T cell repertoires in COVID-19. Across the study: Acute-phase and convalescent COVID-19 samples originated in the United States, Italy and Spain. From T cells, B-cell-depleted T cells, or PBMCs came the material, which was cDNA or gDNA.

In this sample, this clone turned up once. This CDR3 comprises 17 residues. The V and J ends lost 2 bases and 0 bases, in that order; junction bases with no gene match: 8. From germline, CDR1 is SGHTA and CDR2 FQGNSA. As handled by the study authors: For nucleated cells, counts were estimated from reference gene primer amplification. Profiling relied on immunoSEQ multiplex PCR, and the TCRdb table lists in-frame clones only, not all of them. That table supplies the V and J calls and clone size; D and trimming were determined from the DNA. The sample records 200,000 to 250,000 clones, about 88% being singletons.

The sequence came from a man aged 40-49 years with acute or convalescent COVID-19. The sample was peripheral blood. This chain links TRBV7-2 with TRBJ1-1; TRBD1 matches at 8 bases. In DNA, the CDR3 is TGTGCCAGCAGCTTACAATCCGGGACAGGCTTGAACACTGAAGCTTTCTTT. This sequence encodes CASSLQSGTGLNTEAFF. Complete variable domain (other parts from reference TRBV7-2 and TRBJ1-1): GAGVSQSPSNKVTEKGKDVELRCDPISGHTALYWYRQSLGQGLEFLIYFQGNSAPDKSGLPSDRFSAERTGGSVSTLTIQRTQQEDSAVYLCASSLQSGTGLNTEAFFGQGTRLTVV.